This T cell receptor beta chain is from a study of early T cells in non-severe SARS-CoV-2 infection. This clonotype was seen many times. As part of library construction, unique molecular identifiers were attached to individual cDNA molecules. MiXCR was run by TCRdb on the 5' RACE reads, yielding one entry per CDR3 protein. The sample contains about 60,000 distinct CDR3 sequences, around 6% of which appear only once. V was pared by 4 bases and J by 10 bases, with 9 bases of the junction left unmatched. The CDR3 contains 15 residues. Germline CDR1 and CDR2: ENHRY and SYGVKD. V is TRBV10-3 and J is TRBJ1-6; 8 bases are shared with TRBD1. Sequenced material: whole blood. This TCR was sampled from an adult who was a healthcare worker with PCR-confirmed SARS-CoV-2 infection or an uninfected control (not recorded which). CDR3 residues: CAISGTGTGESPLHF. The CDR3 DNA reads as TGTGCCATCAGTGGGACCGGGACAGGAGAATCACCCCTCCACTTT.